Listed below are T cell receptor beta chains from one sample, sequenced in a study of blood T cell repertoires in COVID-19. TCRdb keeps only in-frame clones here, not all; method: immunoSEQ multiplex PCR. The sample contains under 300,000 clones, around four fifths of which appear only once. Sequenced sample: peripheral blood. The receptors derive from a woman aged 55-70 years with active or convalescent COVID-19. Each CDR3 is given with its conserved first and last residue. Each record gives: CDR3 protein, J gene, V gene.

CASSIGLTEAFF TRBJ1-1 TRBV19
CASSYWANQETQYF TRBJ2-5 TRBV27
CASSLVVASGYTDTQYF TRBJ2-3 TRBV7-8
CASSTGGDYGYTF TRBJ1-2 TRBV18
CASSQGMRATEAFF TRBJ1-1 TRBV4-1
CASSHLSSNRGTNYGYTF TRBJ1-2 TRBV4-1
CASSFRSGGLSSYNEQFF TRBJ2-1 TRBV11-2
CASSWDTGNTEAFF TRBJ1-1 TRBV7-6
CASSNRFDTLPGELFF TRBJ2-2 TRBV21-1
CASSFTGTNYNEQFF TRBJ2-1 TRBV7-3
CASSYLQGGNQPQHF TRBJ1-5 TRBV6-2/TRBV6-3
CASSEGRGTYEQYF TRBJ2-7 TRBV6-1
CASSKGTSVNTGELFF TRBJ2-2 TRBV5-1
CASSEREDYGYTF TRBJ1-2 TRBV2
CASIQQVSTEAFF TRBJ1-1 TRBV6-5
CASSYGPGVYGYTF TRBJ1-2 TRBV6-5
CASSEYGKGDSDTQYF TRBJ2-3 TRBV25-1
CASSYSKGANTGELFF TRBJ2-2 TRBV6-6
CASSGGGAGTDTQYF TRBJ2-3 TRBV2
CASSLFARENYGYTF TRBJ1-2 TRBV11-2
CATSDHNNEQFF TRBJ2-1 TRBV24-1
CASSRADRTTYEQYF TRBJ2-7 TRBV21-1
CASSGQTRKETQYF TRBJ2-5 TRBV5-1
CATAGGRRTDTQYF TRBJ2-3 TRBV2
CASSQDPGRGNYGYTF TRBJ1-2 TRBV4-1
CAITRSGSSGEQYF TRBJ2-7 TRBV10-3
CASSDRGYGYTF TRBJ1-2 TRBV6-5
CASSQAGQGAYGYTF TRBJ1-2 TRBV4-1
CASSLGQGGSPLHF TRBJ1-6 TRBV7-9
CSASRDSHSNQPQHF TRBJ1-5 TRBV20-1
CASSPVLAGGPTYEQYF TRBJ2-7 TRBV18
CASRRGQTDTQYF TRBJ2-3 TRBV27
CASSLGPRGNTEAFF TRBJ1-1 TRBV11-2
CASSRQTSPNTQYF TRBJ2-3 TRBV3-1/TRBV3-2
CATSDGGASTDTQYF TRBJ2-3 TRBV24-1
CASSRGYEQYF TRBJ2-7 TRBV7-9
CAWSVPGGTRQGNF TRBJ1-3 TRBV30
CASSPTGAEETQYF TRBJ2-5 TRBV18
CAWSPRDKNSPLHF TRBJ1-6 TRBV30
CASSPYGLTGHGNTEAFF TRBJ1-1 TRBV18
CASSPRDRGGQLFF TRBJ1-4 TRBV19
CASSFVGGGTDTQYF TRBJ2-3 TRBV7-9
CAWSTQDRGEDGYTF TRBJ1-2 TRBV30
CAWSETGPPWWQPQHF TRBJ1-5 TRBV30
CASFSQTGNTEAFF TRBJ1-1 TRBV28
CASSIDTSPGDNSPLHF TRBJ1-6 TRBV19
CASSQELHGLAGGSAYEQYF TRBJ2-7 TRBV14
CASSRWTRETEAFF TRBJ1-1 TRBV6-5
CASSSSGEETQYF TRBJ2-5 TRBV7-9
CASSISRGRYEQYF TRBJ2-7 TRBV19
CASSFGAGTQYF TRBJ2-4 TRBV12-3/TRBV12-4
CASSSLRDIGEKLFF TRBJ1-4 TRBV19
CSVYTGTFEAFF TRBJ1-1 TRBV29-1
CASSPQGGLKETQYF TRBJ2-5 TRBV5-1